The 8 T cell receptor beta chains reported below all come from one sample, sequenced in a study of CD8 T cells in ankylosing spondylitis (dated by TCRdb to about 2017). Library generation was performed with 5' RACE. Instrument on record: Illumina HiSeq 2500. TCRdb itself trimmed the public reads at Q25 with fastp, ran MiXCR and retained productive beta chains. Each record represents a unique CDR3 protein, reported with the most common genes and DNA among its rows. The table for this sample lists fewer than 200,000 distinct CDR3 sequences; about 20% of them were counted only once. The top ten hold around 4.7% of the sample. Sequenced material: blood, either unsorted or a sorted T cell fraction (not recorded which). The receptors originated from a male donor aged 5 to 29 with ankylosing spondylitis or in good health (not recorded which). Donor details come from another sample of the same person, matched by shared clones.

This clonotype has ten or more counts. J is TRBJ2-1 and V is TRBV9; no clear D gene. CDR1 and CDR2 (germline): SGDLS, YYNGEE. There are 15 residues in the CDR3. V was shortened by 3 bases and J by 7 bases, with 17 bases between the two germline ends. CDR3 residues: CASSEGHAPFNEQFF. The CDR3 DNA reads TGTGCCAGCAGCGAAGGGCACGCCCCCTTTAATGAGCAGTTCTTC.

In this sample, this clonotype turned up many times. The genes are TRBV10-3 and TRBJ1-1; D is undetermined. CDR1 and CDR2 (germline): ENHRY, SYGVKD. The CDR3 totals 12 residues. Trimming took 4 bases from V and 1 from J, leaving 4 bases between them. The CDR3: CAISAQNTEAFF. In DNA form, the CDR3 reads TGTGCCATCAGTGCACAGAACACTGAAGCTTTCTTT.

This clonotype came up many times. The chain uses TRBV4-3 and TRBJ2-3, with 7 bases fitting TRBD2. The CDR3 has 16 residues. With 0 bases clipped from V and 3 bases from J, the junction kept 6 bases outside the gene matches. Germline CDR1 and CDR2: LGHNA and YSLEER. The DNA for the CDR3 is TGCGCCAGCAGCCAAGAAGCGGGACCGGGGACAGATACGCAGTATTTT. Translated, it gives CASSQEAGPGTDTQYF.

This clonotype was observed at least ten times. The chain links TRBV7-9 to TRBJ2-5; 16 bases map to TRBD2. V dropped 1 base and J dropped 5; count of bases not matched to a gene: 10. The CDR3 is 19 amino acids. CDR1 and CDR2 (germline): SEHNR, FQNEAQ (reference sequence). This CDR3 is CASSLEAGTSGRALETQYF. The CDR3, as DNA: TGTGCCAGCAGCTTAGAGGCCGGGACTAGCGGGAGGGCCTTGGAGACCCAGTACTTC.

The chain is built from TRBV12-3 or TRBV12-4 and TRBJ2-4; tentatively, D is TRBD1 (6 bases). CDR3 size: 16 residues. V lost 6 bases and J 0 bases, leaving 15 bases between the germline ends. In DNA form, the CDR3 reads TGTGCCAGCAGCCTTCGACAGGAACTAGCCAAAAACATTCAGTACTTC. It encodes CASSLRQELAKNIQYF.

This clonotype was recorded many times. The chain couples TRBV24-1 to TRBJ1-5; a possible D gene is TRBD1 (6 bases). The V and J ends lost 3 bases and 4 bases respectively, with 12 bases between them. The CDR3 is 15 amino acids. Germline CDR1 reads KGHDR; CDR2 reads SFDVKD. CDR3 coding DNA: TGTGCCACCAGTGATGAAGGGGGATCGAATCAGCCCCAGCATTTT. Amino acid sequence: CATSDEGGSNQPQHF.

The gene calls are TRBV10-3 and TRBJ1-3; D is unresolved. Germline-derived CDR1 and CDR2 are ENHRY and SYGVKD. The germline V and J ends were trimmed by 2 bases and 0 bases, with 11 bases remaining between them. This CDR3 is 16 amino acids long. CDR3 in amino acids: CAISEPNGDSGNTIYF. In DNA form, the CDR3 reads TGTGCCATCAGTGAGCCCAACGGCGACTCTGGAAACACCATATATTTT.

This clonotype appeared a single time. The V gene is TRBV20-1, the J gene TRBJ2-3, with TRBD1 matching over 8 bases. The CDR3 consists of 15 residues. Germline CDR1 reads DFQATT; CDR2 reads SNEGSKA (reference sequence). Trimming took 6 bases from V and 2 from J; bases not matched to a gene: 10. This CDR3 reads CSATGRTGFTDTQYF. In DNA form, the CDR3 reads TGCAGTGCCACAGGGCGGACAGGGTTCACAGATACGCAGTATTTT.